These 21 T cell receptor beta chains were sequenced from one sample in a study of cytomegalovirus exposure and HLA in healthy donors. The primer mix had 60 Vbeta and 13 Jbeta primers. The protocol was immunoSEQ multiplex PCR, while the TCRdb copy is restricted to in-frame clones and leaves out a portion. Found here are some 93,000 clones, 82% of them singletons; the top ten hold about 4%. Sequenced: PBMCs. The receptors originated from a man aged 50 to 59 in good health and CMV-seronegative.

The V gene is TRBV10-2, the J gene TRBJ1-1; possible D gene TRBD1, 6 bases. Between the trimmed V and J ends, which lost 3 bases and 4 bases, there was a span of 15 bases. Germline V gene data show CDR1 as WSHSY and CDR2 as SAAADI. CDR3 length: 15 residues. In DNA form, the CDR3 reads TGCGCCAGCAGTGACCAGAACCAGGGGCTCACTGAAGCTTTCTTT. Amino acids: CASSDQNQGLTEAFF.

This chain joins TRBV9 and TRBJ2-2; D may be TRBD2 (6 bases). Per germline, CDR1 SGDLS and CDR2 YYNGEE. The CDR3 has 12 amino acids. With 3 bases removed from V and 7 bases from J, the gap between germline ends came to 7 bases. The CDR3 loop reads CASSGRDGELFF. CDR3 sequence (DNA): TGTGCCAGCAGCGGGAGGGACGGGGAGCTGTTTTTT.

In its sample, this clone was seen a few times. The chain is built from TRBV29-1 and TRBJ2-1, with TRBD2 matching over 7 bases. Germline V lookup: CDR1 SQVTM, CDR2 ANQGSEA. The CDR3 covers 13 residues. V lost 7 bases and J lost 4; bases outside the gene matches: 7. The CDR3 loop reads CSAESGAYNEQFF. Here the CDR3 DNA reads TGCAGCGCCGAAAGCGGGGCATACAATGAGCAGTTCTTC.

The V and J genes are TRBV6-1 and TRBJ2-7; 10 positions match TRBD2. Germline assignment: CDR1 MNHNS and CDR2 SASEGT. This CDR3 comprises 12 residues. The V and J ends lost 11 bases and 5 bases, in that order; junction bases with no gene match: 6. This CDR3 is CALSGRTNEQYF. The CDR3, as DNA: TGTGCCCTTAGCGGGAGGACCAACGAGCAGTACTTC.

This clone has a handful of counts. V is TRBV5-6 and J is TRBJ2-1; TRBD1 aligns across 7 bases. Germline assignment: CDR1 SGHDT and CDR2 YYEEEE. There are 17 residues in the CDR3. Trimming took 4 bases from V and 4 from J; bases not matched to a gene: 14. CDR3: CASSNPKVRDSYNEQFF. CDR3 nucleotide sequence: TGTGCCAGCAGCAATCCAAAGGTACGGGACAGTTACAATGAGCAGTTCTTC. Complete variable domain (other parts from reference TRBV5-6 and TRBJ2-1): DAGVTQSPTHLIKTRGQQVTLRCSPKSGHDTVSWYQQALGQGPQFIFQYYEEEERQRGNFPDRFSGHQFPNYSSELNVNALLLGDSALYLCASSNPKVRDSYNEQFFGPGTRLTVL.

The rearrangement uses TRBV7-9 and TRBJ2-3, with TRBD2 identical over 11 bases. The junction had 9 bases not matched to a gene; V was cut back by 6 bases and J by 4 bases. CDR3 length: 16 amino acids. The germline gives CDR1 SEHNR, CDR2 FQNEAQ (reference sequence). CDR3 in DNA: TGTGCCAGCAGTTCCGGTAGCGGGAGGGCTGCAGATACGCAGTATTTT. It yields the protein CASSSGSGRAADTQYF.

The genes are TRBV19 and TRBJ1-1; D ambiguous. The CDR3 is 14 amino acids. V shed 7 bases and J shed 5 bases, with 17 bases lying between them. Germline V lookup: CDR1 LNHDA, CDR2 SQIVND (reference sequence). This CDR3 is CASTLRAGFTEAFF. The CDR3 DNA sequence: TGTGCCAGTACGTTAAGGGCGGGGTTTACTGAAGCTTTCTTT.

The chain uses TRBV5-1 and TRBJ1-1, with TRBD1 identical over 10 bases. The CDR3 is 14 amino acids. The V segment lost 0 bases and the J segment 6 bases; nucleotides outside the gene matches: 2. Germline CDR1 reads SGHRS; CDR2 reads YFSETQ. The CDR3 reads CASSLAGTGAEAFF. The CDR3 bases are TGCGCCAGCAGCTTGGCCGGGACAGGGGCTGAAGCTTTCTTT.

J is TRBJ2-3 and V is TRBV5-1, with D tentatively TRBD2 (5 bases). Germline V gene lookup returns CDR1 SGHRS and CDR2 YFSETQ. CDR3 length equals 16 residues. V was clipped by 0 bases and J by 2 bases, with 13 bases between them. DNA for the CDR3: TGCGCCAGCAGCTTGGGGACCCGAGGGTTCACAGATACGCAGTATTTT. Amino acid sequence: CASSLGTRGFTDTQYF.

The chain links TRBV7-2 to TRBJ2-2, with 10 nucleotides matching TRBD1. V was clipped by 2 bases and J by 4 bases; unmatched bases: 1. Per the germline V gene, CDR1 is SGHTA and CDR2 is FQGNSA. The CDR3 contains 15 residues. The CDR3 DNA is TGTGCCAGCAGCTTATGGACAGGGGGCACCGGGGAGCTGTTTTTT. It translates to CASSLWTGGTGELFF.

The chain couples TRBV29-1 to TRBJ2-1, with D possibly being TRBD1 (6 bases). CDR1 is SQVTM, CDR2 ANQGSEA, per germline. With 2 bases removed from V and 7 bases from J, the gap between germline ends came to 18 bases. This CDR3 is built from 15 residues. The CDR3 DNA reads TGCAGCGTTGAATCGAACAGGGCGTCTCGGAATGAGCAGTTCTTC. This translates into CSVESNRASRNEQFF.

The CDR3 DNA follows: TGTGCCAGTAGTATTACCGGAGGCACTGAAGCTTTCTTT. Translated, it gives CASSITGGTEAFF. The rearrangement joins TRBV19 to TRBJ1-1; unclear D gene. The germline V gene has CDR1 LNHDA and CDR2 SQIVND (reference sequence). CDR3 size: 13 residues. V was clipped by 3 bases and J by 4 bases, with 9 bases between them.

V is TRBV5-4 and J is TRBJ1-4; 8 nucleotides agree with TRBD1. CDR1 and CDR2 (germline): SGHNT, YYREEE (reference sequence). The CDR3 runs to 15 residues. The J segment lost 3 bases and the V segment lost 3 bases, leaving 4 bases of the junction unmatched. The CDR3 sequence: CASSSGGTANEKLFF. CDR3 DNA: TGTGCCAGCAGCTCAGGGGGCACGGCTAATGAAAAACTGTTTTTT.

The V and J genes are TRBV6-5 and TRBJ2-1; TRBD1 agrees at 9 bases. The CDR3 extends over 15 amino acids. CDR1 and CDR2 from the germline V gene are MNHEY and SVGAGI. With V trimmed by 4 bases and J by 3 bases, 4 bases remained unmatched. The CDR3 nucleotides are TGTGCCAGCAGTTCCACAGGGGGCGTCTACAATGAGCAGTTCTTC. This gives the protein CASSSTGGVYNEQFF.

This rearrangement joins TRBV28 to TRBJ2-2, with D possibly being TRBD2 (6 bases). CDR1 and CDR2 (germline): MDHEN, SYDVKM. The CDR3 runs to 15 residues. V was trimmed by 6 bases and J by 4 bases, leaving 15 bases between them. The CDR3 bases are TGTGCCAGCAGAGCAACGGGACTCAGCACCGGGGAGCTGTTTTTT. Translation gives CASRATGLSTGELFF.

In DNA form, the CDR3 reads TGTGCCAGCCAACTAGCGGCCTTCAATACGCAGTATTTT. Translated: CASQLAAFNTQYF. This sequence joins TRBV7-9 and TRBJ2-3; 8 nucleotides line up with TRBD2. The CDR3 runs to 13 residues. Germline trimming cut 8 bases from V and 7 bases from J; bases unmatched to any gene: 8. Germline V gene sequence: CDR1 SEHNR, CDR2 FQNEAQ (reference sequence).

The chain couples TRBV19 to TRBJ2-5, with TRBD1 as a possible D gene (8 bases). Germline V gives CDR1 LNHDA, CDR2 SQIVND (reference sequence). The length of the CDR3 is 15 residues. Trimming cost V 3 bases and J 5 bases, with 16 bases left between them. CDR3 sequence reads: CASSMVQGGPETQYF. In DNA form, the CDR3 reads TGTGCCAGTAGTATGGTACAGGGGGGGCCGGAGACCCAGTACTTC.

This sequence joins TRBV2 and TRBJ2-1; D might be TRBD1 (5 bases). The V gene's germline CDR1 is SNHLY and CDR2 FYNNEI. V was trimmed by 7 bases and J by 2 bases, leaving 6 bases between them. This CDR3 contains 12 residues. CDR3 in DNA: TGTGCCAGCACGACAGCCTACAATGAGCAGTTCTTC. Translation gives CASTTAYNEQFF.

The V and J genes are TRBV5-6 and TRBJ1-5; 8 bases map to TRBD1. Germline CDR1 reads SGHDT; CDR2 reads YYEEEE. The CDR3 loop spans 16 amino acids. Trimming cost V 1 base and J 6 bases; bases outside gene matches: 9. CDR3 bases: TGTGCCAGCAGCTTGCTGACAGGGGCACTTGGTCAGCCCCAGCATTTT. Encoded protein: CASSLLTGALGQPQHF.

The chain carries TRBV18 and TRBJ2-2, with a tentative D call TRBD1 (6 bases). Trimming cost V 4 bases and J 7 bases, with 19 bases left between them. This CDR3 contains 16 residues. The germline V gene encodes CDR1 KGHSH and CDR2 LQKENI. This chain's CDR3 is CASSLDQTGLGGELFF. The CDR3 nucleotides read TGTGCCAGCTCACTGGACCAGACAGGCCTGGGCGGGGAGCTGTTTTTT.

This chain uses TRBV28 with TRBJ2-5; 7 bases map to TRBD1. The J call is in doubt because the DNA end fits TRBJ2-7 better. Germline CDR1 MDHEN, CDR2 SYDVKM. This CDR3 region has 14 residues. CDR3 nucleotides: TGTGCCAGCAGTTCGGGACAGAGCTCCTACGAGCAGTACTTC. Its translation: CASSSGQSSYEQYF.